This T cell receptor beta chain is from a study of T cell changes during pregnancy in multiple sclerosis. Libraries were prepared by immunoSEQ multiplex PCR; TCRdb keeps only in-frame clonotypes and omits some of them. Of 25,000 to 30,000 clones listed, over 85% are singletons. Between the trimmed V and J ends, which lost 1 base and 5 bases, there was a span of 14 bases. The germline V gene has CDR1 MGHRA and CDR2 YSYEKL. The CDR3 is 15 amino acids. This chain joins TRBV4-1 and TRBJ1-1; possibly TRBD1 for D (5 bases). This receptor was obtained from a female donor with multiple sclerosis, enrolled in a pregnancy study. This sample comprised CD4+ T cells from peripheral blood mononuclear cells, obtained in the first trimester of pregnancy. CDR3 loop: CASSQGVGRGTEAFF. CDR3 in DNA: TGCGCCAGCAGCCAAGGGGTAGGGCGGGGGACTGAAGCTTTCTTT.